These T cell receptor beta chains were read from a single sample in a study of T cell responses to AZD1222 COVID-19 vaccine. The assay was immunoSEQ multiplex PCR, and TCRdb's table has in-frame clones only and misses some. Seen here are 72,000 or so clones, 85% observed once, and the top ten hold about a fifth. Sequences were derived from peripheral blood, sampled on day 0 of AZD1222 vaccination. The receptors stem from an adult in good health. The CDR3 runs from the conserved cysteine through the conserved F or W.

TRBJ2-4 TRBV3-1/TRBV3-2 CASSQSGRVSGPPRKNIQYF
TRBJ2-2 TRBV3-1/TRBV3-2 CASSRRVAGGSGELFF
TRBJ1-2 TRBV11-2 CASGTVHGYTF
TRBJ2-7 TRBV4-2 CASSRVTGSYEQYF
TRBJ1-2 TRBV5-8 CASRTGTGGPYGYTF
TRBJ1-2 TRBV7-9 CASSLAVGGDGYTF
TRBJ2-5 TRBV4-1 CASSQESRASGTQYF
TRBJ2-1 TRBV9 CASSGDYHNEQFF
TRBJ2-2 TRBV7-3 CASRGQNTGELFF
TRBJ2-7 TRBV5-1 CASMGSLYEQYF
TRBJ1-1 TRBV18 CASSPQGAGFTEAFF
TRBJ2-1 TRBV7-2 CASTLSWEGEQFF
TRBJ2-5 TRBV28 CASSSPDREETQYF
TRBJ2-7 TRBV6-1 CASSVPGLEISAYEQYF
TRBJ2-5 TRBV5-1 CASSRGQQETQYF
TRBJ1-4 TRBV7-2 CASSPWVPTNEKLFF
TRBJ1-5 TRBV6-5 CASSLGQVNQPQHF
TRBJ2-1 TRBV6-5 CASSPQGRVWFF
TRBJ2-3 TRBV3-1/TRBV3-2 CASSRVGRLDTQYF
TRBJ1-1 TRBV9 CASSVDGRRAFF
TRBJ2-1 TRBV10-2 CASSGSLAYEQFF
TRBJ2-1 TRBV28 CASSLLKSYNEQFF
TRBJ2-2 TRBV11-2 CASSLGTSGRATGELFF
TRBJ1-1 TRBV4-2 CASSQDLWGGTEAFF
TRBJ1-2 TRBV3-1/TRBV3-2 CASSPSAGGYGYTF
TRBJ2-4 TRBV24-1 CATSDRDGKNIQYF
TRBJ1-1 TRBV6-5 CASRDGPEAFF
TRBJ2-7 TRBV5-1 CASSGRTSGKNYEQYF
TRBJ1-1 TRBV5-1 CASSFPGGTEAFF
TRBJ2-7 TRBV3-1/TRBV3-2 CASSHYWRKDEQYF
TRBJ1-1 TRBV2 CASSEQNTEAFF
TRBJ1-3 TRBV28 CASSLAGNTIYF
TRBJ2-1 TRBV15 CATSRSTSGHNEQFF
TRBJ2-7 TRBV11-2 CASSLDRATYEQYF
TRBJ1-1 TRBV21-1 CASSKNRGVLNTEAFF
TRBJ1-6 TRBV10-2 CASQGAHDSPLHF
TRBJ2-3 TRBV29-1 CSVGTSGTDTQYF
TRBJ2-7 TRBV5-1 CASSLSGREQYF
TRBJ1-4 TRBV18 CASSPGGSTNEKLFF
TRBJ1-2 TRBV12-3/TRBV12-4 CASSFRGTYGYTF
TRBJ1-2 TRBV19 CASSPPGQENFRGYTF
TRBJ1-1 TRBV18 CASSPSSQGTEAFF
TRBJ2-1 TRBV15 CATDRGSYNEQFF
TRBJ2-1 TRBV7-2 CASSLSGGSYNEQFF
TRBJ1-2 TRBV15 CATSRGDNYPYGYTF
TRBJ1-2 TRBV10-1 CASSPGANYGYTF
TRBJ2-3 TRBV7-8 CASSFLGTLGADTQYF
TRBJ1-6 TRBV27 CASSKQGAGNSPLHF